What follows is one TCR beta chain and its context. Its antigen is unidentified. V lost 3 bases, J lost 4 bases, and 17 bases stayed unmatched. Germline CDR1 is SGDLS and CDR2 is YYNGEE. The length of the CDR3 is 19 residues. This entry is derived from a study of cytomegalovirus exposure and HLA in healthy donors. Broader study findings: Specific recognition of CMV antigens was confirmed in vitro for a few chains (all CMV-associated).

Profiling relied on immunoSEQ multiplex PCR, and the TCRdb table lists in-frame clones only, not all of them. The repertoire holds 300,000 to 400,000 clones, with 75% to 90% as singletons. The material sequenced was PBMCs. The gene calls are TRBV9 and TRBJ2-1; 9 positions match TRBD2. The receptor was derived from a woman between 18 and 29 years old in good health and CMV-seronegative. CDR3 coding DNA: TGTGCCAGCAGCGCGGGGGGGACTAGCTTTTTTGGCAAGTACAATGAGCAGTTCTTC. Its protein product is CASSAGGTSFFGKYNEQFF.